The 30 T cell receptor beta chains presented below share a single source sample, sequenced in a study of somatic mutations in cytotoxic T cells in rheumatoid arthritis. Assay used: immunoSEQ multiplex PCR; TCRdb lists only in-frame clones, some missing. This sample has about 18,000 clones, with over 60% found just once. Input material: CD8+ T cells sorted from blood. Source of these receptors: an adult with rheumatoid arthritis.

This clone has a handful of counts. The chain recombines TRBV27 with TRBJ2-7; weak D call: TRBD2 (6 bases). The V end lost 0 bases, the J end lost 4 bases, and 13 bases lay between the germline ends. This CDR3 has 15 amino acids. Germline CDR1 and CDR2: MNHEY and SMNVEV (reference sequence). CDR3 nucleotides: TGTGCCAGCAGTTTATCTCTTAGCGGTGCGTACGAGCAGTACTTC. It is translated as CASSLSLSGAYEQYF.

This clone was recorded only once. V is TRBV6-1 and J is TRBJ2-2; the D is unclear. Trimming cost V 5 bases and J 5 bases, with 3 bases left between them. Germline lookup yields CDR1 MNHNS and CDR2 SASEGT. The CDR3 length is 11 residues. Here the CDR3 reads CASSRTGELFF. The CDR3 bases are TGTGCCAGCAGTAGAACCGGGGAGCTGTTTTTT.

The chain recombines TRBV15 with TRBJ2-7; 8 bases are shared with TRBD2. The J segment lost 5 bases and the V segment lost 2 bases, leaving 8 bases of the junction unmatched. The CDR3 has 15 residues. CDR1 and CDR2 from the germline V gene are LNHNV and YYDKDF (reference sequence). The CDR3 reads CATSRRGTRGHEQYF. The CDR3 DNA follows: TGTGCCACCAGCAGACGAGGGACTAGAGGGCACGAGCAGTACTTC.

This chain links TRBV30 with TRBJ2-7; possibly TRBD1 for D (6 bases). Per the germline V gene, CDR1 is GTSNPN and CDR2 is SVGIG (reference sequence). CDR3 length: 13 amino acids. V lost 3 bases and J lost 6, with 15 bases in between. This CDR3 is CAWSNTGLREQYF. The CDR3 nucleotides are TGTGCCTGGAGCAATACAGGGTTACGCGAGCAGTACTTC.

V gene TRBV5-1 combines with J gene TRBJ1-1; D might be TRBD1 (5 bases). Germline V CDR1 and CDR2: SGHRS, YFSETQ. V lost 0 bases and J 3 bases, leaving 18 bases between the germline ends. This CDR3 contains 17 residues. The CDR3 sequence is CASSLVGAGLRDTEAFF. CDR3 DNA sequence: TGCGCCAGCAGCTTGGTTGGGGCGGGCTTAAGGGACACTGAAGCTTTCTTT. Using reference TRBV5-1 and TRBJ1-1 for the parts outside the CDR3, the full variable domain is KAGVTQTPRYLIKTRGQQVTLSCSPISGHRSVSWYQQTPGQGLQFLFEYFSETQRNKGNFPGRFSGRQFSNSRSEMNVSTLELGDSALYLCASSLVGAGLRDTEAFFGQGTRLTVV.

This sequence joins TRBV6-5 and TRBJ2-1, with D uncertain. V gave up 0 bases and J gave up 3 bases, with 3 bases separating them. CDR1 MNHEY and CDR2 SVGAGI come from the germline V gene. This CDR3 comprises 13 residues. CDR3 loop: CASSYSDYNEQFF. The CDR3 DNA is TGTGCCAGCAGTTACTCCGACTACAATGAGCAGTTCTTC.

The V gene is TRBV10-1, the J gene TRBJ2-2; D is uncertain. Germline loops: CDR1 WNHNN, CDR2 SYGVQD (reference sequence). Between the trimmed V and J ends, which lost 8 bases and 0 bases, there was a span of 7 bases. The CDR3 has 13 amino acids. The CDR3: CASGPPNTGELFF. CDR3 coding DNA: TGCGCCAGCGGCCCCCCGAACACCGGGGAGCTGTTTTTT.

The chain links TRBV19 to TRBJ1-5; a weak D match, TRBD1 (5 bases). Germline assignment: CDR1 LNHDA and CDR2 SQIVND (reference sequence). The V and J ends lost 1 base and 7 bases respectively, with 11 bases between them. This CDR3 has 14 amino acids. As DNA, the CDR3 is TGTGCCAGTAGTATAGCAAGGTGGGGCCAGCCCCAGCATTTT. Its protein product is CASSIARWGQPQHF.

The J gene is TRBJ1-3, the V gene TRBV6-5; D is undetermined. The CDR3 consists of 16 residues. Trimming left V 0 bases short and J 8 bases short, with 17 bases between. Looked up from germline, CDR1 is MNHEY and CDR2 is SVGAGI. The CDR3 DNA sequence: TGTGCCAGCAGTTACTCGCGGGTGCAGGACGAGGACACCATATATTTT. Encoded protein: CASSYSRVQDEDTIYF.

The rearrangement joins TRBV29-1 to TRBJ1-6, with D hard to call. The CDR3 runs 13 residues. Germline CDR1 is SQVTM and CDR2 is ANQGSEA. The germline V and J ends were trimmed by 5 bases and 5 bases, with 10 bases remaining between them. CDR3: CSVLAGNNSPLHF. As DNA, the CDR3 is TGCAGCGTTTTGGCAGGCAATAATTCACCCCTCCACTTT.

The J gene is TRBJ2-7, the V gene TRBV6-5; TRBD1 aligns across 7 bases. Germline-derived CDR1 and CDR2 are MNHEY and SVGAGI. Trimming took 5 bases from V and 2 from J; bases not matched to a gene: 0. The CDR3 consists of 12 residues. DNA of the CDR3: TGTGCCAGCAGTCAGGGGGCCTACGAGCAGTACTTC. As protein: CASSQGAYEQYF.

The V call is TRBV9, the J call TRBJ1-1; D possibly corresponds to TRBD1 (5 bases). From germline, CDR1 is SGDLS and CDR2 YYNGEE. The V end was cut by 0 bases, the J end by 10 bases, with 13 bases between. This CDR3 has 13 amino acids. Here the CDR3 reads CASSVGLEQGAFF. The CDR3 DNA is TGTGCCAGCAGCGTAGGTCTGGAGCAGGGAGCTTTCTTT. The complete variable domain, with remaining parts taken from reference TRBV9 and TRBJ1-1, reads DSGVTQTPKHLITATGQRVTLRCSPRSGDLSVYWYQQSLDQGLQFLIQYYNGEERAKGNILERFSAQQFPDLHSELNLSSLELGDSALYFCASSVGLEQGAFFGQGTRLTVV.

The J gene is TRBJ2-3, the V gene TRBV5-5, with a tentative D call TRBD2 (6 bases). The germline CDR1 and CDR2 sequences are SGHKS and YYEKEE (reference sequence). The CDR3 is made up of 17 amino acids. V was clipped by 7 bases and J by 1 base, with 22 bases between them. CDR3 sequence: CASLPTAFSGRTDTQYF. The CDR3 nucleotides read TGTGCCAGCTTACCGACGGCCTTTAGCGGCCGCACAGATACGCAGTATTTT.

V usage is TRBV29-1 and J usage is TRBJ1-1, with a tentative D call TRBD1 (6 bases). Germline V lookup: CDR1 SQVTM, CDR2 ANQGSEA. The CDR3 is 14 amino acids. V shed 3 bases and J shed 2 bases, with 13 bases lying between them. The CDR3 reads CSVDLTGENTEAFF. The CDR3 nucleotides are TGCAGCGTTGATTTGACAGGAGAAAACACTGAAGCTTTCTTT.

The CDR3 coding sequence is TGTGCCAGCAGTGACCCGACCGATGCTAATGAAAAACTGTTTTTT. Amino acid sequence: CASSDPTDANEKLFF. V is TRBV25-1 and J is TRBJ1-4; D is undetermined. The CDR3 totals 15 residues. The V end was cut by 3 bases, the J end by 3 bases, with 11 bases between. Germline CDR1 MGHDK, CDR2 SYGVNS.

This clone was seen only once. The CDR3 DNA follows: TGCGCCAGCAGCCAAGCACTAGCGGGAGGGTTTGCGTTCTTC. Translation: CASSQALAGGFAFF. V is TRBV4-1 and J is TRBJ2-1; 13 positions agree with TRBD2. Germline values: CDR1 MGHRA, CDR2 YSYEKL. The CDR3 loop spans 14 amino acids. Trimming at V came to 1 base and at J to 15 bases, leaving 6 bases not matched to a gene.

The gene calls are TRBV6-5 and TRBJ2-5; a weak D match, TRBD2 (5 bases). CDR1 and CDR2 (germline): MNHEY, SVGAGI. The CDR3 has 16 amino acids. Trimming pared 3 bases from V and 4 bases from J, leaving 18 bases between. Here the CDR3 DNA reads TGTGCCAGCAGTTATCTGGACTTTAAGTCACTAGAGACCCAGTACTTC. Translating gives CASSYLDFKSLETQYF.

The chain links TRBV7-6 to TRBJ1-1, with D unresolved. Germline assignment: CDR1 SGHVS and CDR2 FNYEAQ. The CDR3 loop spans 13 amino acids. Trimming removed 5 bases at V and 1 base at J, with 8 bases between. The CDR3 here is CASSPPGNTEAFF. The CDR3 region has the DNA TGTGCCAGCAGCCCGCCGGGGAACACTGAAGCTTTCTTT.

The genes are TRBV7-9 and TRBJ2-1; 7 positions match TRBD1. Trimming removed 3 bases from V and 6 bases from J; junction bases left unmatched: 5. The CDR3 runs 14 residues. CDR1 and CDR2 from the germline V gene are SEHNR and FQNEAQ (reference sequence). Here the CDR3 reads CASSFDPGGNEQFF. CDR3 DNA: TGTGCCAGCAGCTTCGATCCAGGGGGCAATGAGCAGTTCTTC.

The V and J genes are TRBV27 and TRBJ2-1; either TRBD1 or TRBD2 may fit D (5 bases each). Per the germline V gene, CDR1 is MNHEY and CDR2 is SMNVEV (reference sequence). The CDR3 runs to 15 residues. Trimming stripped 8 bases from V and 4 bases from J, with 18 bases between. The CDR3 sequence is CASVQGTAPYNEQFF. CDR3 bases: TGTGCCAGCGTGCAAGGGACCGCCCCTTACAATGAGCAGTTCTTC.

J is TRBJ2-7 and V is TRBV21-1; TRBD1, the table's D call, was not compared with the DNA. TRBV21-1 is designated a pseudogene. This CDR3 is built from 15 residues. The CDR3: CASSTPTGYSYEQYF. The DNA for the CDR3 is TGTGCCAGCAGCACACCCACAGGGTACAGCTACGAGCAGTACTTC.

V and J are TRBV10-3 and TRBJ2-3; tentatively, D is TRBD2 (7 bases). CDR3 length: 16 amino acids. CDR1 and CDR2 from the germline V gene are ENHRY and SYGVKD. V was cut by 3 bases and J by 0 bases, with 13 bases left in between. The CDR3 sequence: CAISDLGGGSTDTQYF. The CDR3 DNA sequence: TGTGCCATCAGTGACCTGGGAGGGGGGAGCACAGATACGCAGTATTTT.

The chain employs TRBV6-1 and TRBJ2-7, with a weak D call TRBD1 (5 bases). Germline CDR1 MNHNS, CDR2 SASEGT. This CDR3 contains 14 residues. The ends were cut back, 4 bases at V and 1 base at J, with 11 bases in the middle. CDR3: CASSGTGKSYEQYF. In DNA form, the CDR3 reads TGTGCCAGCAGTGGAACAGGTAAATCCTACGAGCAGTACTTC.

This clone was detected only once. The rearrangement joins TRBV29-1 to TRBJ2-7, with unresolved D. Germline V gene sequence: CDR1 SQVTM, CDR2 ANQGSEA. Trimming removed 3 bases from V and 4 bases from J, with 13 bases in between. The CDR3 sequence is 13 residues long. In nucleotides, the CDR3 is TGCAGCGTTGAGGACGGCGATACTTACGAGCAGTACTTC. This gives the protein CSVEDGDTYEQYF.

The DNA of the CDR3 is TGTGCCAGCAGTCCCCCGGGACGGCACTATGGCTACACCTTC. Its protein is CASSPPGRHYGYTF. The chain has TRBV6-1 and TRBJ1-2; D possibly corresponds to TRBD1 (5 bases). The V and J ends lost 5 bases and 3 bases respectively, with 13 bases between them. CDR1 is MNHNS and CDR2 is SASEGT in the germline V gene. This CDR3 has 14 residues.

CDR3 in DNA: TGTGCCAGCAGTAAAGGGGGGGGATCAGGGGAGACCCAGTACTTC. This gives the protein CASSKGGGSGETQYF. The chain carries TRBV6-6 and TRBJ2-5, with D possibly TRBD2 on 7 matching bases. The length of the CDR3 is 15 residues. V was clipped by 5 bases and J by 5 bases, with 18 bases between them. Germline assignment: CDR1 MNHNY and CDR2 SVGAGI (reference sequence).

This sequence joins TRBV6-5 and TRBJ2-3; TRBD1 matches 7 bases. The CDR3 has 15 residues. The V and J ends lost 5 bases and 1 base, in that order; junction bases with no gene match: 6. Per the germline V gene, CDR1 is MNHEY and CDR2 is SVGAGI. The CDR3 spells CASSRDSLGTDTQYF. As DNA, the CDR3 is TGTGCCAGCAGTCGGGACAGCCTAGGCACAGATACGCAGTATTTT.

This clone was seen a handful of times. V gene TRBV9 combines with J gene TRBJ1-6; no clear D. The CDR3 totals 15 residues. V lost 3 bases and J 0 bases, leaving 7 bases between the germline ends. Germline V gene data show CDR1 as SGDLS and CDR2 as YYNGEE. The CDR3 spells CASSAQSSYNSPLHF. As DNA, the CDR3 is TGTGCCAGCAGCGCTCAGAGCTCCTATAATTCACCCCTCCACTTT.

This chain uses TRBV5-5 with TRBJ2-1; 9 nucleotides agree with TRBD1. Germline trimming cut 4 bases from V and 7 bases from J; bases unmatched to any gene: 6. Germline CDR1 and CDR2: SGHKS and YYEKEE (reference sequence). The CDR3 has 14 amino acids. Written as DNA, the CDR3 is TGTGCCAGCAGCCCGAAGGACAGGGGAAATGAGCAGTTCTTC. Protein product: CASSPKDRGNEQFF.

The rearrangement uses TRBV18 and TRBJ2-7; D possibly corresponds to TRBD2 (5 bases). This CDR3 has 14 amino acids. CDR1 is KGHSH and CDR2 is LQKENI in the germline V gene. V was trimmed by 5 bases and J by 9 bases, leaving 20 bases between them. The CDR3 coding sequence is TGTGCCAGCTCAGACGGAGGAACCTACATCGGGCAGTACTTC. Its translation is CASSDGGTYIGQYF.